A single sample is the source of the 30 T cell receptor beta chains below, sequenced in a study of response to subunit inactivated influenza vaccine. TCRdb itself ran the RT-PCR reads through MiXCR, one entry per CDR3 protein. The data show 490,000 or so distinct CDR3 sequences, less than 8% seen once. Specimen: PBMCs from blood, collected roughly 24 months after vaccination. The source is a man aged 50 to 69 who received an inactivated influenza vaccine.

This clonotype was seen more than once but under ten times. The chain has TRBV9 and TRBJ2-6; unclear D gene. Deletions cut 3 bases from V and 0 bases from J, with 13 bases between. This CDR3 comprises 17 residues. From germline, CDR1 is SGDLS and CDR2 YYNGEE. CDR3 sequence (DNA): TGTGCCAGCAGCGACAAAAAAGGTGGCTCTGGGGCCAACGTCCTGACTTTC. Its translation: CASSDKKGGSGANVLTF.

This clonotype has ten or more counts. The V and J genes are TRBV20-1 and TRBJ2-3; 7 bases align to TRBD2. The CDR3 is 13 residues long. The V segment lost 5 bases and the J segment 3 bases; nucleotides outside the gene matches: 5. Germline V gene data show CDR1 as DFQATT and CDR2 as SNEGSKA (reference sequence). CDR3 residues: CSAAIGGTDTQYF. The CDR3 coding sequence is TGCAGTGCTGCTATCGGGGGGACAGATACGCAGTATTTT.

This clonotype was seen a handful of times. The chain is built from TRBV6-2 or TRBV6-3 and TRBJ2-1; D unclear. The CDR3 sequence is 16 residues long. CDR1 and CDR2 from the germline V gene are MNHEY and SVGEGT. Trimming removed 2 bases at V and 5 bases at J, with 16 bases between. DNA of the CDR3: TGTGCCAGCAGTTACGAGACAAAGCAACCCAACAATGAGCAGTTCTTC. This codes for CASSYETKQPNNEQFF.

This clonotype was detected many times. This chain links TRBV6-5 with TRBJ1-2; no clear D gene. The ends were cut back, 0 bases at V and 3 bases at J, with 14 bases in the middle. CDR1 and CDR2 (germline): MNHEY, SVGAGI. The CDR3 sequence is 16 residues long. The chain's CDR3 is CASSYSKGVRDYGYTF. Here the CDR3 DNA reads TGTGCCAGCAGTTACTCGAAAGGAGTCCGGGACTATGGCTACACCTTC.

The chain is built from TRBV28 and TRBJ2-1, with D perhaps matching TRBD1 or TRBD2 (5 bases each). CDR1 and CDR2 from the germline V gene are MDHEN and SYDVKM. The CDR3 runs to 16 residues. V was trimmed by 1 base and J by 7 bases, leaving 17 bases between them. CDR3 nucleotides: TGTGCCAGCAGTTTATCGGCTCGGGACGTTCGGAATGAGCAGTTCTTC. Translating gives CASSLSARDVRNEQFF.

At least ten counts were recorded for this clonotype. V gene TRBV10-3 combines with J gene TRBJ1-1, with TRBD1 matching over 7 bases. V trimming: 6 bases; J trimming: 3 bases; junction bases outside the gene matches: 1. CDR1 and CDR2 from the germline V gene are ENHRY and SYGVKD. This CDR3 has 12 amino acids. The CDR3: CAIRDRDTEAFF. In nucleotides, the CDR3 is TGTGCCATCAGAGACAGGGACACTGAAGCTTTCTTT.

This clonotype was seen many times. The chain uses TRBV6-5 and TRBJ1-2; TRBD1 is a possible D gene (6 bases). Deletions cut 3 bases from V and 8 bases from J, with 13 bases between. Per germline, CDR1 MNHEY and CDR2 SVGAGI. This CDR3 contains 13 residues. In DNA form, the CDR3 reads TGTGCCAGCAGTTATGGGGGGGCTGTAGGCTACACCTTC. Protein product: CASSYGGAVGYTF.

This clonotype has just a few counts. The chain combines TRBV12-3 or TRBV12-4 with TRBJ2-2; 8 nucleotides line up with TRBD2. V trimming: 4 bases; J trimming: 4 bases; junction bases outside the gene matches: 5. This CDR3 spans 15 amino acids. This CDR3 reads CASSSLAASTGELFF. The CDR3, as DNA: TGTGCCAGCAGTTCACTAGCGGCCTCCACCGGGGAGCTGTTTTTT.

V gene TRBV3-1 combines with J gene TRBJ1-6; 11 bases map to TRBD1. The junction had 7 bases not matched to a gene; V was cut back by 5 bases and J by 10 bases. The germline gives CDR1 LGHDT, CDR2 YNNKEL (reference sequence). This CDR3 is 15 amino acids long. CDR3 sequence (DNA): TGTGCCAGCAGCGGCCGGGACAGGGGGTCGTCACCCCTCCACTTT. Its translation: CASSGRDRGSSPLHF.

As regards this clonotype: Just one base apart from a much larger clone, this may be a read error. The gene calls are TRBV29-1 and TRBJ1-2; tentative D call: TRBD1 (5 bases). Germline assignment: CDR1 SQVTM and CDR2 ANQGSEA. This CDR3 comprises 16 residues. V dropped 5 bases and J dropped 1 base, with 20 bases sitting between them. The CDR3 loop is CSVLVDDSGGNYGYTF. CDR3 coding DNA: TGCAGCGTTTTGGTTGACGACAGTGGGGGTAACTATGGCTACACCTTC.

This clonotype was found a few times. V is TRBV7-8 and J is TRBJ1-1, with D uncertain. CDR3 length: 14 residues. The germline CDR1 and CDR2 sequences are SGHVS and FQNEAQ. With 1 base removed from V and 1 base from J, the gap between germline ends came to 7 bases. CDR3 sequence (DNA): TGTGCCAGCAGCTTAGAGTCGGCGAACACTGAAGCTTTCTTT. As protein: CASSLESANTEAFF. The full variable domain, rest sourced from reference TRBV7-8 and TRBJ1-1, is GAGVSQSPRYKVAKRGQDVALRCDPISGHVSLFWYQQALGQGPEFLTYFQNEAQLDKSGLPSDRFFAERPEGSVSTLKIQRTQQEDSAVYLCASSLESANTEAFFGQGTRLTVV.

The CDR3 nucleotides are TGTGCCAGCAGCCGGGACCCAGGCTACGACGAAAAACTGTTTTTT. The encoded protein is CASSRDPGYDEKLFF. The chain couples TRBV7-9 to TRBJ1-4; D is perhaps TRBD1 (5 bases). Trimming pared 5 bases from V and 8 bases from J, leaving 18 bases between. Germline-derived CDR1 and CDR2 are SEHNR and FQNEAQ (reference sequence). The CDR3 covers 15 residues.

This clonotype came up many times. The V and J genes are TRBV3-1 and TRBJ1-1; a possible D gene is TRBD1 (5 bases). The V and J ends lost 4 bases and 3 bases respectively, with 15 bases between them. The CDR3 loop spans 15 amino acids. Germline V gene lookup returns CDR1 LGHDT and CDR2 YNNKEL (reference sequence). The CDR3 reads CASSPDPVGDTEAFF. CDR3 DNA sequence: TGTGCCAGCAGCCCAGACCCAGTGGGGGACACTGAAGCTTTCTTT.

This clonotype was counted a few times. The rearrangement joins TRBV20-1 to TRBJ2-1; 9 bases map to TRBD2. In germline, CDR1 is DFQATT, CDR2 SNEGSKA (reference sequence). The CDR3 consists of 13 residues. The V gene end was trimmed by 6 bases and the J gene end by 9 bases; junction bases not matched to a gene: 9. CDR3 residues: CSATGLAPAEQFF. The CDR3 DNA reads as TGCAGTGCGACGGGACTAGCACCCGCTGAGCAGTTCTTC.

The chain carries TRBV20-1 and TRBJ1-2; a possible D gene is TRBD1 (5 bases). Per the germline V gene, CDR1 is DFQATT and CDR2 is SNEGSKA (reference sequence). The CDR3 has 13 amino acids. V shed 7 bases and J shed 2 bases, with 14 bases lying between them. The CDR3 loop is CSVPDGGNYGYTF. Here the CDR3 DNA reads TGCAGTGTCCCGGACGGGGGAAACTATGGCTACACCTTC.

This clonotype was seen repeatedly, ten times or more. J is TRBJ2-3 and V is TRBV4-3, with D possibly TRBD2 on 5 matching bases. The CDR3 contains 16 residues. Trimming stripped 2 bases from V and 1 base from J, with 13 bases between. In germline, CDR1 is LGHNA, CDR2 YSLEER. The CDR3 sequence: CASSQSPPRGTDTQYF. DNA of the CDR3: TGCGCCAGCAGCCAATCCCCTCCGCGGGGCACAGATACGCAGTATTTT.

This clonotype was observed many times. The rearrangement joins TRBV7-2 to TRBJ2-3; D is ambiguous. Germline CDR1 and CDR2: SGHTA and FQGNSA. V lost 0 bases and J 0 bases, leaving 4 bases between the germline ends. This CDR3 comprises 14 residues. The CDR3: CASSLASSTDTQYF. CDR3 sequence (DNA): TGTGCCAGCAGCTTAGCTAGCAGCACAGATACGCAGTATTTT. Full variable domain (missing parts from reference TRBV7-2 and TRBJ2-3): GAGVSQSPSNKVTEKGKDVELRCDPISGHTALYWYRQSLGQGLEFLIYFQGNSAPDKSGLPSDRFSAERTGGSVSTLTIQRTQQEDSAVYLCASSLASSTDTQYFGPGTRLTVL.

This clonotype showed up many times. The chain carries TRBV4-1 and TRBJ1-5; 10 nucleotides agree with TRBD1. V shed 1 base and J 7 bases; nucleotides not matched to a gene: 10. The CDR3 runs 17 residues. Per germline, CDR1 MGHRA and CDR2 YSYEKL. CDR3 sequence reads: CASSQGQGALGRQPQHF. CDR3 in DNA: TGCGCCAGCAGCCAAGGACAGGGGGCCCTTGGGAGGCAGCCCCAGCATTTT.

This clonotype was found many times. This sequence joins TRBV6-2 or TRBV6-3 and TRBJ2-7; TRBD2 agrees at 11 bases. From germline, CDR1 is MNHEY and CDR2 SVGEGT. Trimming took 6 bases from V and 0 from J; bases not matched to a gene: 7. The CDR3 is made up of 16 amino acids. CDR3 amino acids: CASSQAGTSGSYEQYF. For the CDR3, the DNA is TGTGCCAGCAGCCAAGCCGGGACTAGCGGCTCCTACGAGCAGTACTTC.

This chain links TRBV29-1 with TRBJ2-5, with a weak D call TRBD2 (6 bases). Germline V gene sequence: CDR1 SQVTM, CDR2 ANQGSEA. V was shortened by 7 bases and J by 7 bases, with 19 bases between the two germline ends. The CDR3 has 13 amino acids. CDR3 loop: CSAAAGPGGTQYF. The CDR3 DNA sequence: TGCAGCGCCGCCGCAGGACCCGGGGGGACCCAGTACTTC.

This clonotype occurred many times. The chain employs TRBV15 and TRBJ1-5, with unresolved D. Between the trimmed V and J ends, which lost 5 bases and 6 bases, there was a span of 14 bases. CDR3 length equals 14 residues. Germline lookup yields CDR1 LNHNV and CDR2 YYDKDF (reference sequence). The CDR3 DNA reads TGTGCCACCAGCTTTACTTTGATTCGTCAGCCCCAGCATTTT. Encoded protein: CATSFTLIRQPQHF. The complete variable domain, with remaining parts taken from reference TRBV15 and TRBJ1-5, reads DAMVIQNPRYQVTQFGKPVTLSCSQTLNHNVMYWYQQKSSQAPKLLFHYYDKDFNNEADTPDNFQSRRPNTSFCFLDIRSPGLGDTAMYLCATSFTLIRQPQHFGDGTRLSIL.

The chain links TRBV21-1 to TRBJ1-2. TRBV21-1 represents a pseudogene. This CDR3 spans 17 amino acids. CDR3 loop: CASSVHHIGQLNYGYTF. As DNA, the CDR3 is TGTGCCAGCAGCGTCCATCACATTGGACAGCTTAACTATGGCTACACCTTC.

J is TRBJ2-7 and V is TRBV30; TRBD2 aligns across 9 bases. Germline CDR1 and CDR2: GTSNPN and SVGIG (reference sequence). The CDR3 covers 13 residues. V was clipped by 8 bases and J by 6 bases; unmatched bases: 11. For the CDR3, the DNA is TGTGCCCTTGAGGCGGGAGGGCCGATCGAGCAGTACTTC. Residues: CALEAGGPIEQYF.

This clonotype occurred a few times. The V call is TRBV5-1, the J call TRBJ2-2; D is perhaps TRBD2 (5 bases). Trimming cost V 5 bases and J 4 bases, with 18 bases left between them. The CDR3 extends over 16 amino acids. Germline CDR1 reads SGHRS; CDR2 reads YFSETQ. The CDR3 nucleotides are TGCGCCAGCAGGAGGGAAGGGAATCGTGCCACCGGGGAGCTGTTTTTT. It is translated as CASRREGNRATGELFF.

This clonotype was recorded at least ten times. This sequence joins TRBV7-2 and TRBJ2-1; TRBD1 matches 7 bases. V dropped 5 bases and J dropped 10; count of bases not matched to a gene: 14. The CDR3 runs to 15 residues. From germline, CDR1 is SGHTA and CDR2 FQGNSA. The CDR3 here is CASSPWTGAEVEQFF. The CDR3 DNA sequence: TGTGCCAGCAGCCCCTGGACAGGTGCCGAGGTCGAGCAGTTCTTC.

The rearrangement links TRBV14 to TRBJ1-1; maybe TRBD1 (6 bases). CDR1 is SGHDN, CDR2 FVKESK, per germline. The V and J ends lost 1 base and 4 bases respectively, with 16 bases between them. The CDR3 extends over 16 amino acids. CDR3 sequence reads: CASSQGPRGAVTEAFF. The CDR3 nucleotides read TGTGCCAGCAGCCAAGGACCCCGGGGGGCAGTCACTGAAGCTTTCTTT.

At least ten counts were recorded for this clonotype. The V and J genes are TRBV30 and TRBJ1-1; D perhaps matches TRBD1 (5 bases). Trimming shortened V by 0 bases and J by 6 bases, and 11 bases separated the two germline ends. The CDR3 loop spans 13 amino acids. The germline gives CDR1 GTSNPN, CDR2 SVGIG (reference sequence). CDR3 nucleotides: TGTGCCTGGAGTGTAAGGGGAGGGGCTGAAGCTTTCTTT. Residues: CAWSVRGGAEAFF.

This clonotype came up many times. The V and J genes are TRBV5-1 and TRBJ2-7; possibly TRBD1 for D (6 bases). This CDR3 has 15 residues. Germline V lookup: CDR1 SGHRS, CDR2 YFSETQ. Trimming cost V 4 bases and J 0 bases, with 14 bases left between them. CDR3 coding DNA: TGCGCCAGCAGCATCCGGGACACCAGCTCCTACGAGCAGTACTTC. Its protein product is CASSIRDTSSYEQYF.

The chain is built from TRBV7-8 and TRBJ2-3, with a tentative D call TRBD2 (6 bases). V gave up 5 bases and J gave up 0 bases, with 12 bases separating them. Looked up from germline, CDR1 is SGHVS and CDR2 is FQNEAQ. This CDR3 region has 15 residues. The CDR3 DNA reads as TGTGCCAGCAGCCCGCTAGCGTACAGCACAGATACGCAGTATTTT. Encoded protein: CASSPLAYSTDTQYF. Using reference TRBV7-8 and TRBJ2-3 for the parts outside the CDR3, the full variable domain is GAGVSQSPRYKVAKRGQDVALRCDPISGHVSLFWYQQALGQGPEFLTYFQNEAQLDKSGLPSDRFFAERPEGSVSTLKIQRTQQEDSAVYLCASSPLAYSTDTQYFGPGTRLTVL.

In this sample, this clonotype turned up many times. The chain links TRBV6-1 to TRBJ2-2; 7 bases map to TRBD1. The CDR3 is 16 amino acids. Germline trimming cut 3 bases from V and 4 bases from J; bases unmatched to any gene: 8. Germline CDR1 and CDR2: MNHNS and SASEGT. The CDR3 loop reads CASSDRGTASTGELFF. The CDR3 DNA reads TGTGCCAGCAGTGACAGGGGGACGGCGAGCACCGGGGAGCTGTTTTTT.